One and the same sample provided the 24 T cell receptor beta chains below, sequenced in a study of blood T cell repertoires in COVID-19. Libraries were prepared by immunoSEQ multiplex PCR; TCRdb keeps only in-frame clonotypes and omits some of them. The data show 160,000 or so clones, approximately 80% seen once. Sequenced sample: PBMCs or T cells enriched from blood (not recorded which). The receptors were sampled from a woman aged 60-75 years who had recovered from COVID-19.

The chain employs TRBV5-4 and TRBJ2-3, with 8 bases lining up with TRBD2. This CDR3 is built from 15 residues. Trimming cost V 9 bases and J 0 bases; bases outside gene matches: 9. Germline V lookup: CDR1 SGHNT, CDR2 YYREEE (reference sequence). This CDR3 reads CATGRGDMSTDTQYF. The DNA for the CDR3 is TGTGCCACCGGGAGGGGGGACATGAGCACAGATACGCAGTATTTT.

This clone appeared a single time. CDR3 amino acids: CASGRGWGTEAFF. The CDR3 nucleotides read TGTGCCAGCGGCAGGGGTTGGGGCACTGAAGCTTTCTTT. This sequence joins TRBV9 and TRBJ1-1; D might be TRBD1 (6 bases). The CDR3 loop spans 13 amino acids. The V gene lost 7 bases and the J gene lost 4 bases, with 14 bases spanning the gap. Germline-derived CDR1 and CDR2 are SGDLS and YYNGEE. Supplemented by reference TRBV9 and TRBJ1-1, the full variable domain reads DSGVTQTPKHLITATGQRVTLRCSPRSGDLSVYWYQQSLDQGLQFLIQYYNGEERAKGNILERFSAQQFPDLHSELNLSSLELGDSALYFCASGRGWGTEAFFGQGTRLTVV.

The rearrangement links TRBV5-4 to TRBJ1-2; 7 nucleotides agree with TRBD1. Germline CDR1 and CDR2: SGHNT and YYREEE (reference sequence). V was pared by 4 bases and J by 5 bases, with 20 bases of the junction left unmatched. This CDR3 is 18 amino acids long. The CDR3, as DNA: TGTGCCAGCAGCCGCGAACTCACTAAGACAGGGCCAAGATATGGCTACACCTTC. Translated: CASSRELTKTGPRYGYTF.

This chain joins TRBV5-1 and TRBJ1-3; D possibly corresponds to TRBD1 (6 bases). This CDR3 has 14 residues. Germline-derived CDR1 and CDR2 are SGHRS and YFSETQ. V shed 5 bases and J shed 4 bases, with 13 bases lying between them. The DNA for the CDR3 is TGCGCCAGCAGATACAGGGAAGTCGGAAACACCATATATTTT. It specifies CASRYREVGNTIYF.

V is TRBV10-3 and J is TRBJ1-3; 7 bases fit TRBD1. Per the germline V gene, CDR1 is ENHRY and CDR2 is SYGVKD. This CDR3 has 16 residues. Unmatched junction bases numbered 6, after V lost 0 bases and J lost 4 bases. The CDR3 coding sequence is TGTGCCATCAGTGAGTCTTTGACAGGGTCCGGAAACACCATATATTTT. It yields the protein CAISESLTGSGNTIYF.

This clone was detected only a few times. The rearrangement uses TRBV10-3 and TRBJ1-1; 9 nucleotides agree with TRBD1. This CDR3 is 14 amino acids long. V was pared by 7 bases and J by 4 bases, with 7 bases of the junction left unmatched. Germline values: CDR1 ENHRY, CDR2 SYGVKD. CDR3 coding DNA: TGTGCCATCAAGTCGGGACAGGGAAGCACTGAAGCTTTCTTT. This translates into CAIKSGQGSTEAFF.

The chain carries TRBV11-3 and TRBJ2-2; 9 nucleotides line up with TRBD2. V shed 9 bases, J shed 4 bases, and the junction held 9 bases outside the gene matches. Germline V CDR1 and CDR2: SGHNT, YENEEA. This CDR3 is 15 amino acids long. The CDR3 reads CASSAGGRGTGELFF. The CDR3 nucleotides read TGTGCCAGTTCGGCGGGGGGGCGCGGCACCGGGGAGCTGTTTTTT.

The J gene is TRBJ2-7, the V gene TRBV5-1, with D tentatively TRBD1 (5 bases). V lost 2 bases to trimming and J lost 2 bases, with 8 bases between them. CDR3 length equals 13 residues. Germline V gene data show CDR1 as SGHRS and CDR2 as YFSETQ. In DNA form, the CDR3 reads TGCGCCAGCAGCTTAGACAGAGCCTACGAGCAGTACTTC. Its protein is CASSLDRAYEQYF.

This chain connects TRBV9 to TRBJ2-1; 7 bases line up with TRBD1. The CDR3 is 14 amino acids. CDR1 and CDR2 from the germline V gene are SGDLS and YYNGEE. V lost 4 bases and J lost 5; bases outside the gene matches: 6. The CDR3 protein is CASSHRDRNNEQFF. DNA for the CDR3: TGTGCCAGCAGCCACCGGGACAGAAACAATGAGCAGTTCTTC.

This clone was observed once. V is TRBV11-2 and J is TRBJ1-2; D not certain. The CDR3 length is 14 residues. With 5 bases removed from V and 4 bases from J, the gap between germline ends came to 14 bases. Per the germline V gene, CDR1 is SGHAT and CDR2 is FQNNGV. CDR3 protein: CASSAQSLIYGYTF. The CDR3 region has the DNA TGTGCCAGCAGCGCACAGAGTCTGATCTATGGCTACACCTTC.

The V call is TRBV29-1, the J call TRBJ1-1; D may be TRBD1 (5 bases). The CDR3 is made up of 13 amino acids. The germline CDR1 and CDR2 sequences are SQVTM and ANQGSEA. The V end was cut by 5 bases, the J end by 3 bases, with 13 bases between. The CDR3 loop is CSVIQDSDTEAFF. In DNA form, the CDR3 reads TGCAGCGTTATACAGGATTCAGACACTGAAGCTTTCTTT.

The chain couples TRBV30 to TRBJ2-7; unclear D gene. Trimming left V 5 bases short and J 6 bases short, with 17 bases between. CDR3 length: 13 amino acids. CDR1 GTSNPN and CDR2 SVGIG come from the germline V gene (reference sequence). The CDR3 is CAWSKRLDTEQYF. In DNA, the CDR3 is TGTGCCTGGTCTAAACGCCTCGATACCGAGCAGTACTTC.

There are a few counts of this clone. The chain links TRBV3-1 (or the pseudogene TRBV3-2) to TRBJ1-1; the match to TRBD1 covers 9 bases. The CDR3 consists of 14 residues. With V trimmed by 6 bases and J by 0 bases, 2 bases remained unmatched. The germline V gene encodes CDR1 LGHDT and CDR2 YNNKEL (reference sequence). The DNA for the CDR3 is TGTGCCAGCAGGGGGGACAGGGTGAACACTGAAGCTTTCTTT. Its protein is CASRGDRVNTEAFF.

This rearrangement joins TRBV18 to TRBJ1-3; the D gene is possibly TRBD1 (6 bases). CDR1 is KGHSH and CDR2 is LQKENI in the germline V gene. The CDR3 is 15 residues long. V gave up 5 bases and J gave up 2 bases, with 13 bases separating them. CDR3 loop: CASSFTGTTGNTIYF. DNA for the CDR3: TGTGCCAGCTCATTCACCGGGACAACTGGAAACACCATATATTTT.

The V gene is TRBV4-1, the J gene TRBJ2-5; D possibly corresponds to TRBD2 (5 bases). Germline CDR1 and CDR2: MGHRA and YSYEKL. Trimming removed 4 bases from V and 1 base from J, with 10 bases in between. This CDR3 has 14 residues. In DNA form, the CDR3 reads TGCGCCAGCAGCCCCAGAGCGGTCCAAGAGACCCAGTACTTC. This encodes CASSPRAVQETQYF.

This chain's CDR3 is CASSQFTGGVIAEAFF. The CDR3 region has the DNA TGTGCCAGCAGCCAATTTACAGGTGGGGTAATTGCTGAAGCTTTCTTT. The rearrangement joins TRBV3-1 (or the pseudogene TRBV3-2) to TRBJ1-1, with D perhaps matching TRBD1 (5 bases). V was shortened by 2 bases and J by 6 bases, with 19 bases between the two germline ends. The CDR3 has 16 amino acids. Germline V gene data show CDR1 as LGHDT and CDR2 as YNNKEL (reference sequence).

V and J are TRBV9 and TRBJ1-2; TRBD1 might be the D (5 bases). The germline V gene encodes CDR1 SGDLS and CDR2 YYNGEE. The CDR3 has 15 residues. Trimming removed 0 bases at V and 8 bases at J, with 17 bases between. Here the CDR3 reads CASSVDVSTAGGYTF. DNA of the CDR3: TGTGCCAGCAGCGTAGACGTATCGACAGCGGGGGGCTACACCTTC. Complete variable domain (other parts from reference TRBV9 and TRBJ1-2): DSGVTQTPKHLITATGQRVTLRCSPRSGDLSVYWYQQSLDQGLQFLIQYYNGEERAKGNILERFSAQQFPDLHSELNLSSLELGDSALYFCASSVDVSTAGGYTFGSGTRLTVV.

This chain links TRBV19 with TRBJ1-5, with D unclear. Germline loops: CDR1 LNHDA, CDR2 SQIVND (reference sequence). The CDR3 runs to 14 residues. Trimming removed 1 base from V and 4 bases from J, with 8 bases in between. Here the CDR3 DNA reads TGTGCCAGTAGTATAGGAGGGTCGAATCAGCCCCAGCATTTT. It yields the protein CASSIGGSNQPQHF.

The rearrangement uses TRBV9 and TRBJ1-2; no clear D gene. The germline gives CDR1 SGDLS, CDR2 YYNGEE. CDR3 length: 13 amino acids. V lost 2 bases, J lost 5 bases, and 10 bases lay in between. The CDR3, as DNA: TGTGCCAGCAGCGTTAGGGAGGGTTATGGCTACACCTTC. Translating it yields CASSVREGYGYTF.

The chain uses TRBV5-1 and TRBJ2-3, with a weak D call TRBD2 (5 bases). Germline CDR1 SGHRS, CDR2 YFSETQ. Trimming took off 0 bases at V and 4 bases at J, with 9 bases between the two ends. The CDR3 is made up of 14 amino acids. CDR3 amino acids: CASSLAVGADTQYF. In DNA form, the CDR3 reads TGCGCCAGCAGCTTGGCGGTCGGGGCAGATACGCAGTATTTT.

This CDR3 reads CASSGQGVANTEAFF. The CDR3 nucleotides read TGTGCCAGCAGCGGACAGGGGGTAGCGAACACTGAAGCTTTCTTT. This chain uses TRBV5-6 with TRBJ1-1, with TRBD1 identical over 10 bases. This CDR3 region has 15 residues. V dropped 4 bases and J dropped 1; count of bases not matched to a gene: 4. The germline CDR1 and CDR2 sequences are SGHDT and YYEEEE.

This clone was detected a few times. The rearrangement uses TRBV5-5 and TRBJ1-5; a possible D gene is TRBD1 (5 bases). From germline, CDR1 is SGHKS and CDR2 YYEKEE (reference sequence). The CDR3 spans 16 residues. V was trimmed by 2 bases and J by 2 bases, leaving 14 bases between them. The CDR3 DNA reads as TGTGCCAGCAGCTTTTCCCCCCCGGGGGGCAATCAGCCCCAGCATTTT. Translating gives CASSFSPPGGNQPQHF.

The chain employs TRBV9 and TRBJ2-7; D perhaps matches TRBD2 (7 bases). This CDR3 comprises 15 residues. Germline lookup yields CDR1 SGDLS and CDR2 YYNGEE. The V end lost 3 bases, the J end lost 2 bases, and 15 bases lay between the germline ends. The CDR3 bases are TGTGCCAGCAGCGCCGAAGGGGGGGGGACCTACGAGCAGTACTTC. Its protein product is CASSAEGGGTYEQYF.

In nucleotides, the CDR3 is TGTGCCAGCAGCCAAGCCTCCAGCTCGGGAGAGCAGTACTTC. This encodes CASSQASSSGEQYF. This sequence joins TRBV3-1 (or the pseudogene TRBV3-2) and TRBJ2-7; a weak D match, TRBD2 (5 bases). Germline loops: CDR1 LGHDT, CDR2 YNNKEL (reference sequence). The CDR3 totals 14 residues. Trimming took off 1 base at V and 7 bases at J, with 14 bases between the two ends.